This T cell receptor beta chain emerged from a study of cytomegalovirus exposure and HLA in healthy donors. PCR primers comprised 60 Vbeta and 13 Jbeta primers. Using immunoSEQ multiplex PCR, the repertoire was profiled, and TCRdb retains in-frame clones only, with some absent. The sample includes roughly 130,000 clones, roughly 82% seen only once; the top ten take roughly 12%. This clone has only one observation. Antigen specificity is unknown. V was pared by 0 bases and J by 5 bases, with 6 bases of the junction left unmatched. From germline, CDR1 is SGHDT and CDR2 YYEEEE. The CDR3 runs to 16 residues. Study results and caveats: With later analysis, a missense DCLRE1C variant became linked to TCR beta V- and J-gene trimming. Cytomegalovirus-associated TCR beta chains were listed, numbering roughly 150.

The genes are TRBV5-6 and TRBJ2-5; 11 nucleotides align to TRBD2. This clonotype was sampled from a male donor in good health and CMV-seropositive. The sequenced material came from PBMCs. The CDR3 loop reads CASSLGELAGVETQYF. CDR3 coding DNA: TGTGCCAGCAGCTTGGGAGAACTAGCGGGAGTTGAGACCCAGTACTTC.